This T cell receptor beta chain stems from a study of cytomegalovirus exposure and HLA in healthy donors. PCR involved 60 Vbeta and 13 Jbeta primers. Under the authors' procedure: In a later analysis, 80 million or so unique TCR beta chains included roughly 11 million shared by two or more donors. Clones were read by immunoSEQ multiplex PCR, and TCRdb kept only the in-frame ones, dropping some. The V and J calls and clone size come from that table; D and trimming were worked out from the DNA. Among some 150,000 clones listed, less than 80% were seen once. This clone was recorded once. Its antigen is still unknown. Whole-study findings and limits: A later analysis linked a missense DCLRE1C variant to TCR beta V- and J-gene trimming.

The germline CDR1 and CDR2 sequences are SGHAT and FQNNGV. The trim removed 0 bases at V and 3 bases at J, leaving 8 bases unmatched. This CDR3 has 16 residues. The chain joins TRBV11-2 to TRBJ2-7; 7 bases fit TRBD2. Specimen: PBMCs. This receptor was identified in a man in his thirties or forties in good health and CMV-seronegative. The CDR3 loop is CASSLDYGGNVYEQYF. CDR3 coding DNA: TGTGCCAGCAGCTTAGATTACGGGGGGAACGTCTACGAGCAGTACTTC.